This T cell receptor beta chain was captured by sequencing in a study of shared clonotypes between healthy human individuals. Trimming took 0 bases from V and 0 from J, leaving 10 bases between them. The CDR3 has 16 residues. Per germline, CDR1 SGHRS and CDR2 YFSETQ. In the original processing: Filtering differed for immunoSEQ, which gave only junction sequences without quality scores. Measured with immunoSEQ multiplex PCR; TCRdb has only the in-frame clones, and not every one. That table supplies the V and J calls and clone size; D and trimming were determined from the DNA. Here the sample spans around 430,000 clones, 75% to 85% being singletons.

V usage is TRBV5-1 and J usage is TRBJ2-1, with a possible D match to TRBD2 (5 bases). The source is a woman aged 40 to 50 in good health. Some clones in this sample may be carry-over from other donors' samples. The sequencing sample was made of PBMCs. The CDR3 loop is CASSLVSGYSYNEQFF. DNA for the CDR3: TGCGCCAGCAGCTTGGTGTCGGGATACTCCTACAATGAGCAGTTCTTC.